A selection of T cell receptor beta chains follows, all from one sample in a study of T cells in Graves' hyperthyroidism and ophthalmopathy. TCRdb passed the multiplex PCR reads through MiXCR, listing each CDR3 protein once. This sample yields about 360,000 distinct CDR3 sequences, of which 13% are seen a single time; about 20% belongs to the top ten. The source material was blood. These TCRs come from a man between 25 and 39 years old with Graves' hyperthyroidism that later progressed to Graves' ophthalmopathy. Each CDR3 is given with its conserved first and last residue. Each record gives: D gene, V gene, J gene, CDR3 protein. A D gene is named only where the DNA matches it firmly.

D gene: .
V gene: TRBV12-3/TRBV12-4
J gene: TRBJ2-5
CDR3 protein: CASSFLRQETRYF

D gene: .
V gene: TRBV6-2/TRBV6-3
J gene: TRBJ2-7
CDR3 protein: CASSPTLYYEQYF

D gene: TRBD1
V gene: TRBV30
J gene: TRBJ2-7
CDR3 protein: CAWSAPGQGSYEQYF

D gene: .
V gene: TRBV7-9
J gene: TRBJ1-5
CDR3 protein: CASSLVPGPYSNQPQHF

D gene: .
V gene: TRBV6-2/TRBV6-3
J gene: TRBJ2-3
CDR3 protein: CASSPAGGGDTQYF

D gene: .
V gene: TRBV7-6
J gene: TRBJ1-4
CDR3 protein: CASSFLRDGREKLFF

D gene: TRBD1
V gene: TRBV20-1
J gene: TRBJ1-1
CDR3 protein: CSANPDRGTEAFF

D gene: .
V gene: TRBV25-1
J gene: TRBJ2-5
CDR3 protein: CASSESGRQETQYF

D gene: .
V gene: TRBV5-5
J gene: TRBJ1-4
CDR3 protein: CASSYARQVGGNEKLFF

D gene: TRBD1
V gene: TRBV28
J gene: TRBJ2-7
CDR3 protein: CASSLKPGQGYEQYF

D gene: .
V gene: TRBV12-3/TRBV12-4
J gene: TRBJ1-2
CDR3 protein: CASSLGDTENYGYTF

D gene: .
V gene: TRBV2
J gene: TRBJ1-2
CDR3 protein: CASSGAGREVGYTF

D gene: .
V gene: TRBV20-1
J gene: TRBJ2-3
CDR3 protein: CSAQPAGAYTDTQYF

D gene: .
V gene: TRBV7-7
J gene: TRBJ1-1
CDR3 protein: CASSLIHRLPGTEAFF

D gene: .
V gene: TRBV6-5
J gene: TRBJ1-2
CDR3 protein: CASSYSSGAGYGYTF

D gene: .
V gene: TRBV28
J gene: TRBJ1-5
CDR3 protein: CASSLSERVQPQHF

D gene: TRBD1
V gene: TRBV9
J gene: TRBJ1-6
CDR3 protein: CASSAPRDRGNNSPLHF

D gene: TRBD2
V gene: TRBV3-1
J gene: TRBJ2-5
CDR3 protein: CASSRSGVGETQYF

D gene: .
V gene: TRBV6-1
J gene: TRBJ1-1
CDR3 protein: CASRSGGSNTEAFF

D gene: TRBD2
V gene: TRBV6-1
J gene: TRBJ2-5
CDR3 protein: CASSAGTSGVSYQETQYF

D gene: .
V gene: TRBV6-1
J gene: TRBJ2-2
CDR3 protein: CASSVLVTAGELFF

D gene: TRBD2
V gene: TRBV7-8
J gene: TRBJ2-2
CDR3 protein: CASSPQRGPSTGELFF

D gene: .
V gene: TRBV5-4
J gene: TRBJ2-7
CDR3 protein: CASSLRQKDEQYF

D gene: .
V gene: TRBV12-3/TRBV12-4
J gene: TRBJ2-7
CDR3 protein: CASSQGSPHEQYF

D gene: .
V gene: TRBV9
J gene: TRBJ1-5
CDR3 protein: CASSPGGLQPQHF

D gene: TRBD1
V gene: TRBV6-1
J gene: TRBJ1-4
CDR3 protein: CASSYDRGREKLFF

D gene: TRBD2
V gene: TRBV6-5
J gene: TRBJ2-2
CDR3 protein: CASSYSPGASGARNTGELFF

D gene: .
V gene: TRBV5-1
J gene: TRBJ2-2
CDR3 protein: CASSYLAGQMTGELFF

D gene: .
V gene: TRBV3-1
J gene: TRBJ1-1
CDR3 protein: CASSARTVNTEAFF

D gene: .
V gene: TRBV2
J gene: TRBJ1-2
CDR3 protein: CASSEGSGLSYGYTF

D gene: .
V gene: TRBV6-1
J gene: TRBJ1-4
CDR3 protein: CASSTYRAPAGKLFF

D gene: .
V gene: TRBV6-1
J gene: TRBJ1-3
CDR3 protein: CASSDRRGNTIYF

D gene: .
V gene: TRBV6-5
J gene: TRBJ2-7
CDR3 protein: CASSYSGGGKNEQYF

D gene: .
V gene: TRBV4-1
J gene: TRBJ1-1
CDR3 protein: CASSQAGGAEAFF

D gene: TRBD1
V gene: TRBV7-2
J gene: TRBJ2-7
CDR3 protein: CASSLAVGQGDEQYF

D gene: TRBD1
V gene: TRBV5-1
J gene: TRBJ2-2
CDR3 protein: CASSLRTGAIAGELFF

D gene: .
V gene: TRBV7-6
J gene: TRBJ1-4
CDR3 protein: CASSLTELRNEKLFF

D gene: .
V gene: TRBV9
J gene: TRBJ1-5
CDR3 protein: CASSVGSGDYSNQPQHF

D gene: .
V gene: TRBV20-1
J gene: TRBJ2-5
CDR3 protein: CSDKEGGETQYF

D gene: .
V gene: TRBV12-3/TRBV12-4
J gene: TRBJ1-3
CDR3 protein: CASRDLLGNTIYF

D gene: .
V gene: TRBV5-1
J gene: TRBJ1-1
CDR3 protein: CASSPDAGRITEAFF

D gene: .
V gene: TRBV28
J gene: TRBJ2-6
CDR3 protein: CASSLIWCGGPTSGANVLTF

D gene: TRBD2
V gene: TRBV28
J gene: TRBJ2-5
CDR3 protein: CASSLWLAGSQETQYF

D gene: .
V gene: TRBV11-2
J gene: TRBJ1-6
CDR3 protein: CASSLGKGQSRNSPLHF

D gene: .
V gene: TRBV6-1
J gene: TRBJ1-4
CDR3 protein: CASRVVGFSNEKLFF

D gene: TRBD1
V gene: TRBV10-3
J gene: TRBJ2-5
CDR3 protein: CAISGPTGGLETQYF

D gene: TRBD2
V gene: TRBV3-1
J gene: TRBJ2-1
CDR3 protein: CASSQVSSGGADNEQFF

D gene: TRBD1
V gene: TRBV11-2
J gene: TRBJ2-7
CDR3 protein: CASSLRDRLIMEQYF

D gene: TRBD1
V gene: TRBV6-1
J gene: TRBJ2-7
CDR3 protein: CASSAGQGVDEQYF

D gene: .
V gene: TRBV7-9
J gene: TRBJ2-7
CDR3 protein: CASSTARDPYEQYF